This T cell receptor beta chain is drawn from a study of CD4 T cells in relation to SARS-CoV-2 and coronaviruses. About the study: After nine to eleven days of antigen culture, PBMC TCR beta CDR3s were sequenced. No peptide or an HIV-1 Nef peptide pool served as negative control. Whole-study results and caveats: Samples before the pandemic and after infection were not matched within any donor.

Before the COVID-19 pandemic, during about 2010-2019, CD4+ T cells were taken from unexposed donors. CD4+ T cells were isolated from the cells after 10 days of culture. Some 1.9 million PBMCs per well were cultured with roughly 10 IU/ml IL-2. The CDR3 sequence is 13 residues long. The germline gives CDR1 SGHTA, CDR2 FQGNSA. V lost 5 bases and J 0 bases, leaving 8 bases between the germline ends. TCRdb's copy holds only in-frame clones and misses some; the assay was immunoSEQ multiplex PCR. The data show about 18,000 clones, with about three quarters seen just once and 30% held by the top ten. In regard to this clone: The target antigen is unknown.

Specimen: CD4+ T cells from PBMCs, cultured in vitro. This rearrangement joins TRBV7-2 to TRBJ2-7, with D tentatively TRBD1 (6 bases). The receptor was derived from a human donor in good health. The CDR3 nucleotides read TGTGCCAGCAGCAGACAGGTCTCCTACGAGCAGTACTTC. This gives the protein CASSRQVSYEQYF. The whole variable domain, filled in from reference TRBV7-2 and TRBJ2-7, reads GAGVSQSPSNKVTEKGKDVELRCDPISGHTALYWYRQSLGQGLEFLIYFQGNSAPDKSGLPSDRFSAERTGGSVSTLTIQRTQQEDSAVYLCASSRQVSYEQYFGPGTRLTVT.